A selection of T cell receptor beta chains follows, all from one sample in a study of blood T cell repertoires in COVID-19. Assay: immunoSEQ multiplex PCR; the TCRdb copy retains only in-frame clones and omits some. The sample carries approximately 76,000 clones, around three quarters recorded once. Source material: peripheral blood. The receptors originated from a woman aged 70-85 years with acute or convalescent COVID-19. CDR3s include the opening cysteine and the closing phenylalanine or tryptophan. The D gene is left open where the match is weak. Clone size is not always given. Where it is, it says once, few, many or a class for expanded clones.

cdr3_nt: TGTGCCAGCAGTGAACAGTTTAATGAAAAACTGTTTTTT; cdr3_aa: CASSEQFNEKLFF; clone_size: .; j_call: TRBJ1-4; d_call: .; v_call: TRBV6-1; cdr3_length: 13
cdr3_nt: TGTGCCAGCAGTTCCAGGGTTAACTATGGCTACACCTTC; cdr3_aa: CASSSRVNYGYTF; clone_size: once; j_call: TRBJ1-2; d_call: .; v_call: TRBV6-5; cdr3_length: 13
cdr3_nt: TGTGCCAGCAGGAGACAGGGATTAGAGACCCAGTACTTC; cdr3_aa: CASRRQGLETQYF; clone_size: .; j_call: TRBJ2-5; d_call: TRBD1; v_call: TRBV6-6; cdr3_length: 13
cdr3_nt: TGCGCCAGCAGCTTGACAGGAGTGAACACTGAAGCTTTCTTT; cdr3_aa: CASSLTGVNTEAFF; clone_size: .; j_call: TRBJ1-1; d_call: .; v_call: TRBV5-1; cdr3_length: 14
cdr3_nt: TGCGCCAGCAGCTTGGGTGGTGCAGGGAATAGGGGCTACACCTTC; cdr3_aa: CASSLGGAGNRGYTF; clone_size: once; j_call: TRBJ1-2; d_call: .; v_call: TRBV5-1; cdr3_length: 15
cdr3_nt: TGTGCCAGCAGTGAACAGGGGGGAAGGGGAAACACCATATATTTT; cdr3_aa: CASSEQGGRGNTIYF; clone_size: .; j_call: TRBJ1-3; d_call: TRBD1; v_call: TRBV6-1; cdr3_length: 15
cdr3_nt: TGTGCCACCAGCAGAAGACAGGGCATGAACACTGAAGCTTTCTTT; cdr3_aa: CATSRRQGMNTEAFF; clone_size: few; j_call: TRBJ1-1; d_call: TRBD1; v_call: TRBV15; cdr3_length: 15
cdr3_nt: TGTGCCAGCAGCCGCGGGAGGGACAATAGAAGTCCGCAGGTTCCTCAGAACACCGGGGAGCTGTTTTTT; cdr3_aa: CASSRGRDNRSPQVPQNTGELFF; clone_size: once; j_call: TRBJ2-2; d_call: TRBD2; v_call: TRBV7-8; cdr3_length: 23
cdr3_nt: TGTGCCAGTAGCACCGACTACCGAAACACCATATATTTT; cdr3_aa: CASSTDYRNTIYF; clone_size: once; j_call: TRBJ1-3; d_call: .; v_call: TRBV19; cdr3_length: 13
cdr3_nt: TGTGCCAGCAGCTTTCAAGACAGGAATTCACCCCTCCACTTT; cdr3_aa: CASSFQDRNSPLHF; clone_size: .; j_call: TRBJ1-6; d_call: .; v_call: TRBV5-6; cdr3_length: 14
cdr3_nt: TGTGCCAGCAGCAAAAGGGTACCCGGACAGCGAGGGACTGAAGCTTTCTTT; cdr3_aa: CASSKRVPGQRGTEAFF; clone_size: .; j_call: TRBJ1-1; d_call: .; v_call: TRBV7-2; cdr3_length: 17
cdr3_nt: TGTGCCAGTAGTCCGAGAGGACTTCACAATCAGCCCCAGCATTTT; cdr3_aa: CASSPRGLHNQPQHF; clone_size: many; j_call: TRBJ1-5; d_call: .; v_call: TRBV19; cdr3_length: 15
cdr3_nt: TGTGCCAGTACCACCACAGGGGGGACTGGGGCCAACGTCCTGACTTTC; cdr3_aa: CASTTTGGTGANVLTF; clone_size: .; j_call: TRBJ2-6; d_call: TRBD1; v_call: TRBV19; cdr3_length: 16
cdr3_nt: TGTGCCAGCAGTTCCGCCGAGAGGGGGGGTGGCTACACCTTC; cdr3_aa: CASSSAERGGGYTF; clone_size: .; j_call: TRBJ1-2; d_call: .; v_call: TRBV6-5; cdr3_length: 14
cdr3_nt: TGTGCCAGCAGTGAAGGGCACCAAGAGACCCAGTACTTC; cdr3_aa: CASSEGHQETQYF; clone_size: .; j_call: TRBJ2-5; d_call: .; v_call: TRBV2; cdr3_length: 13
cdr3_nt: TGTGCCAGCAGCCCCCCGGGACTAGCGGGGGGCGGGACAGATACGCAGTATTTT; cdr3_aa: CASSPPGLAGGGTDTQYF; clone_size: .; j_call: TRBJ2-3; d_call: TRBD2; v_call: TRBV3-1/TRBV3-2; cdr3_length: 18
cdr3_nt: TGCGCCAGCAGCTATCCGGACGCGGGAGGATACGAGCAGTACTTC; cdr3_aa: CASSYPDAGGYEQYF; clone_size: .; j_call: TRBJ2-7; d_call: TRBD2; v_call: TRBV5-1; cdr3_length: 15
cdr3_nt: TGTGCCAGCAGTGAAGGAGGGTACAATCAGCCCCAGCATTTT; cdr3_aa: CASSEGGYNQPQHF; clone_size: few; j_call: TRBJ1-5; d_call: .; v_call: TRBV2; cdr3_length: 14
cdr3_nt: TGTGCCAGCGCGGCAGGGCATCAGCCCCAGCATTTT; cdr3_aa: CASAAGHQPQHF; clone_size: .; j_call: TRBJ1-5; d_call: .; v_call: TRBV12-3/TRBV12-4; cdr3_length: 12
cdr3_nt: TGTGCCATCAGGGGGACAGGGCTGAACACTGAAGCTTTCTTT; cdr3_aa: CAIRGTGLNTEAFF; clone_size: .; j_call: TRBJ1-1; d_call: TRBD1; v_call: TRBV10-3; cdr3_length: 14
cdr3_nt: TGTGCCAGCAGCTCCACGGGCAATCAGCCCCAGCATTTT; cdr3_aa: CASSSTGNQPQHF; clone_size: few; j_call: TRBJ1-5; d_call: .; v_call: TRBV5-8; cdr3_length: 13
cdr3_nt: TGCGCCAGCACCGCCGGGTATGCCTATGGCTACACCTTC; cdr3_aa: CASTAGYAYGYTF; clone_size: .; j_call: TRBJ1-2; d_call: .; v_call: TRBV10-2; cdr3_length: 13
cdr3_nt: TGTGCCACAGCTAGCGGGGGCTCCAACACCGGGGAGCTGTTTTTT; cdr3_aa: CATASGGSNTGELFF; clone_size: .; j_call: TRBJ2-2; d_call: TRBD2; v_call: TRBV10-3; cdr3_length: 15
cdr3_nt: TGCGCCAGCAGCCAAGATCCAGGGAGCTACACCTTC; cdr3_aa: CASSQDPGSYTF; clone_size: .; j_call: TRBJ1-2; d_call: .; v_call: TRBV4-1; cdr3_length: 12
cdr3_nt: TGCGCCAGCAGGGAGACAACCATGCCGGGATCGGAAGCTTTCTTT; cdr3_aa: CASRETTMPGSEAFF; clone_size: .; j_call: TRBJ1-1; d_call: .; v_call: TRBV5-1; cdr3_length: 15
cdr3_nt: TGTGCCAGCAGCTTAGATGGGACTAGCGGGGAGACCCAGTACTTC; cdr3_aa: CASSLDGTSGETQYF; clone_size: .; j_call: TRBJ2-5; d_call: TRBD2; v_call: TRBV7-9; cdr3_length: 15
cdr3_nt: TGTGCCACCAGCAGGGTACAGGTTAATGAAAAACTGTTTTTT; cdr3_aa: CATSRVQVNEKLFF; clone_size: .; j_call: TRBJ1-4; d_call: .; v_call: TRBV15; cdr3_length: 14
cdr3_nt: TGTGCCAGCAGCTTAGGGGTAGCGGTTTCCTACGAGCAGTACTTC; cdr3_aa: CASSLGVAVSYEQYF; clone_size: .; j_call: TRBJ2-7; d_call: .; v_call: TRBV7-2; cdr3_length: 15
cdr3_nt: TGCAGCGTTGCCGGACAGGGAGGTTTGGGCGAGCAGTACTTC; cdr3_aa: CSVAGQGGLGEQYF; clone_size: .; j_call: TRBJ2-7; d_call: TRBD1; v_call: TRBV29-1; cdr3_length: 14
cdr3_nt: TGTGCCAGCAGCCTTGGGCAGGAATATGGCTACACCTTC; cdr3_aa: CASSLGQEYGYTF; clone_size: .; j_call: TRBJ1-2; d_call: .; v_call: TRBV7-8; cdr3_length: 13
cdr3_nt: TGCGCCAGCAGCTTCCAGGGGAGTCAGCCCCAGCATTTT; cdr3_aa: CASSFQGSQPQHF; clone_size: few; j_call: TRBJ1-5; d_call: .; v_call: TRBV5-1; cdr3_length: 13
cdr3_nt: TGCAGCGTCCCGGGGGGGGCTCCGGGAGAAAAACTGTTTTTT; cdr3_aa: CSVPGGAPGEKLFF; clone_size: .; j_call: TRBJ1-4; d_call: .; v_call: TRBV29-1; cdr3_length: 14
cdr3_nt: TGTGCCAGCAGCTTAGCTCTGCCGGGGGCTGGGGCCAACGTCCTGACTTTC; cdr3_aa: CASSLALPGAGANVLTF; clone_size: .; j_call: TRBJ2-6; d_call: .; v_call: TRBV7-2; cdr3_length: 17
cdr3_nt: TGTGCCAGCAGCCAAGGGTTGAGAGGCTACACCTTC; cdr3_aa: CASSQGLRGYTF; clone_size: .; j_call: TRBJ1-2; d_call: .; v_call: TRBV3-1/TRBV3-2; cdr3_length: 12
cdr3_nt: TGTGCCAGCAGCGCCTTTCACGGGGCAACTAATGAAAAACTGTTTTTT; cdr3_aa: CASSAFHGATNEKLFF; clone_size: .; j_call: TRBJ1-4; d_call: .; v_call: TRBV9; cdr3_length: 16
cdr3_nt: TGCGCCACAAGCCGGGCGCTAGGCGGGGAGACCCAGTACTTC; cdr3_aa: CATSRALGGETQYF; clone_size: .; j_call: TRBJ2-5; d_call: .; v_call: TRBV5-1; cdr3_length: 14
cdr3_nt: TGTGCCAGCAGCCCTCGCCAGGGGGGTTCCTACGAGCAGTACTTC; cdr3_aa: CASSPRQGGSYEQYF; clone_size: .; j_call: TRBJ2-7; d_call: .; v_call: TRBV27; cdr3_length: 15
cdr3_nt: TGTGCCAGCAGCTGGGGACAGGGGAAAGCTTTCTTT; cdr3_aa: CASSWGQGKAFF; clone_size: .; j_call: TRBJ1-1; d_call: TRBD1; v_call: TRBV7-2; cdr3_length: 12
cdr3_nt: TGTGCCAGCAGCCAAGAGAGCAATGAGCAGTTCTTC; cdr3_aa: CASSQESNEQFF; clone_size: .; j_call: TRBJ2-1; d_call: .; v_call: TRBV14; cdr3_length: 12
cdr3_nt: TGTGCCAGTAGTATAGGGTACGGACATCTCAAATTTGGTTATGGCTACACCTTC; cdr3_aa: CASSIGYGHLKFGYGYTF; clone_size: .; j_call: TRBJ1-2; d_call: .; v_call: TRBV19; cdr3_length: 18
cdr3_nt: TGTGCCAGCAGTACCCGTAAGGGGGGGCGAACCTACGAGCAGTACTTC; cdr3_aa: CASSTRKGGRTYEQYF; clone_size: .; j_call: TRBJ2-7; d_call: .; v_call: TRBV27; cdr3_length: 16
cdr3_nt: TGTGCCAGCAGCCCCGTGAGGCTGAATGAGCAGTTCTTC; cdr3_aa: CASSPVRLNEQFF; clone_size: .; j_call: TRBJ2-1; d_call: .; v_call: TRBV7-9; cdr3_length: 13
cdr3_nt: TGTGCCAGCAGCGCAACACCGGGACAGGGTACTGAAAAACTGTTTTTT; cdr3_aa: CASSATPGQGTEKLFF; clone_size: .; j_call: TRBJ1-4; d_call: TRBD1; v_call: TRBV9; cdr3_length: 16
cdr3_nt: TGTGCCAGCAGCTTAGCTGGGGACAGATATCTATCTGGGGCCAACGTCCTGACTTTC; cdr3_aa: CASSLAGDRYLSGANVLTF; clone_size: .; j_call: TRBJ2-6; d_call: TRBD1; v_call: TRBV11-2; cdr3_length: 19
cdr3_nt: TGTGCCAGCAGACTAGCGGGGGGCCCCGGTGAGCAGTTCTTC; cdr3_aa: CASRLAGGPGEQFF; clone_size: .; j_call: TRBJ2-1; d_call: TRBD2; v_call: TRBV7-2; cdr3_length: 14